This TCR beta chain was retrieved from a study of T cell changes during pregnancy in multiple sclerosis. Per germline, CDR1 LNHDA and CDR2 SQIVND (reference sequence). Trimming removed 7 bases from V and 4 bases from J, with 16 bases in between. The CDR3 sequence is 14 residues long. Sequencing was performed with immunoSEQ multiplex PCR; in TCRdb, only in-frame clones are kept and a portion is missing. The data contain around 96,000 clones, about 94% of them seen just once; the ten biggest clones take up roughly 1.7%. This TCR came from a female donor in good health, enrolled as a control in a pregnancy study. The chain recombines TRBV19 with TRBJ1-1, with TRBD1 as a possible D gene (5 bases). Sample: peripheral blood, taken after pregnancy. For the CDR3, the DNA is TGTGCCAGTATACCCTTGGGGGGTAGCACTGAAGCTTTCTTT. Translation gives CASIPLGGSTEAFF.